This TCR beta chain originates from a study of blood T cell repertoires in COVID-19. Whole-study context: COVID-19 samples, acute and convalescent, were from the United States, Italy and Spain.

Repertoires were generated with immunoSEQ multiplex PCR, while TCRdb's copy carries only in-frame clones and drops some. The table records about 73,000 clones, approximately 88% of them present only once. CDR1 is SEHNR and CDR2 is FQNEAQ in the germline V gene (reference sequence). Trimming stripped 5 bases from V and 5 bases from J, with 6 bases between. The CDR3 totals 11 residues. Sequenced: peripheral blood. This TCR derives from a man of 80 years or more with active or convalescent COVID-19. The rearrangement links TRBV7-9 to TRBJ2-5, with D unresolved. The CDR3 coding sequence is TGTGCCAGCAGCCCCAGGGAGACCCAGTACTTC. Translation: CASSPRETQYF.